This T cell receptor (beta chain) was sequenced for a study of T cells in Graves' hyperthyroidism and ophthalmopathy. Study results and caveats: From stable hyperthyroidism, ophthalmopathy was set apart by a 13 V-J model. Most clonotypes that expanded in the thyroid above 0.001 also showed up in blood.

This CDR3 spans 16 amino acids. Germline V gene lookup returns CDR1 LNHNV and CDR2 YYDKDF (reference sequence). Trimming stripped 0 bases from V and 0 bases from J, with 8 bases between. Newly diagnosed hyperthyroidism, duration under 2 months, in patients aged 18 to 65. Investigators excluded patients with uncontrolled infection, other autoimmune disease, pregnancy or lactation. In this sample, this clonotype turned up a few times. The antigen remains unidentified. TCR beta CDR3 sequences were amplified from RNA transcripts. The TCR CDR3 first-round RT-PCR relied on the HTBI primer set. TCRdb used MiXCR to reprocess the multiplex PCR reads, holding one entry per CDR3 protein. This table has 400,000 to 550,000 distinct CDR3 sequences, around 15% appearing once.

V usage is TRBV15 and J usage is TRBJ2-2, with D maybe TRBD1 (5 bases). The sample taken for sequencing was blood. The TCR sequence derives from a woman aged 18-29 years with Graves' hyperthyroidism. The CDR3 spells CATSRDRGSNTGELFF. The DNA for the CDR3 is TGTGCCACCAGCAGAGATAGGGGTTCGAACACCGGGGAGCTGTTTTTT.